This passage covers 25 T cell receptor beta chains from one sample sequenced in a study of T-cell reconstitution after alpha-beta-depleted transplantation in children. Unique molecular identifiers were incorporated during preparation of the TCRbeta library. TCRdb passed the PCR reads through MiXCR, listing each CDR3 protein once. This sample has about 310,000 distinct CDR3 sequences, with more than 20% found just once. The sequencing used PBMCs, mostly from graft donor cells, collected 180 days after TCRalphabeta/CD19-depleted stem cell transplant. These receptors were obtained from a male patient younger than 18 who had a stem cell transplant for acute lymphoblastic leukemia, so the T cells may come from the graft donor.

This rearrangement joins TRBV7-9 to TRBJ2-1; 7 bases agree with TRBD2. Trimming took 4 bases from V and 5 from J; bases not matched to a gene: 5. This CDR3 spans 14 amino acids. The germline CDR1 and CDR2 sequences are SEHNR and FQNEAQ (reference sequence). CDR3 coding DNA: TGTGCCAGCAGCTCCGGGGGGACCCACAATGAGCAGTTCTTC. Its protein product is CASSSGGTHNEQFF.

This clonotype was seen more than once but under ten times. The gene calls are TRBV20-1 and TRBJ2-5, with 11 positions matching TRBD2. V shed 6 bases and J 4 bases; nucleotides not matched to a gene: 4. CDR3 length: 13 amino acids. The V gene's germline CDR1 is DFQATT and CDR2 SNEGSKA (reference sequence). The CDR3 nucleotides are TGCAGTGCCCCTACTAGCGGGAGAGAGACCCAGTACTTC. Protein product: CSAPTSGRETQYF.

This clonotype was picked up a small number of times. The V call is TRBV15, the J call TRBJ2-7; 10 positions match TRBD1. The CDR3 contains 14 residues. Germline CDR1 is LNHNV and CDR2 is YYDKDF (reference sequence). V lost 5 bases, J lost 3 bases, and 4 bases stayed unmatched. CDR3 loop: CATSWDRGLYEQYF. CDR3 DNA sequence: TGTGCCACCAGCTGGGACAGGGGACTCTACGAGCAGTACTTC.

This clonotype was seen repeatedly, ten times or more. In DNA, the CDR3 is TGTGCCAGCAGTCGCAGACAGGCGTTTAACTACGAGCAGTACTTC. Amino acids: CASSRRQAFNYEQYF. The rearrangement joins TRBV28 to TRBJ2-7; possibly TRBD1 for D (6 bases). The CDR3 runs to 15 residues. V was clipped by 5 bases and J by 3 bases, with 17 bases between them. Per the germline V gene, CDR1 is MDHEN and CDR2 is SYDVKM.

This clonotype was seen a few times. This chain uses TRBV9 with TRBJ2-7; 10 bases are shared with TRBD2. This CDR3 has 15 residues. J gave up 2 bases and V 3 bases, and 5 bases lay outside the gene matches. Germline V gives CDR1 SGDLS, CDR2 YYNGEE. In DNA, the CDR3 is TGTGCCAGCAGCGGGGATAGCGGGAGGACCTACGAGCAGTACTTC. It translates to CASSGDSGRTYEQYF.

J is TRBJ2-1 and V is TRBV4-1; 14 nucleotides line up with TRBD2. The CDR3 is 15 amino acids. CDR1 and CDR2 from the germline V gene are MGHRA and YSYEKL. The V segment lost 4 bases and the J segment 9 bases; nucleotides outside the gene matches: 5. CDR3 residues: CASSRGLAGVGEQFF. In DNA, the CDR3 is TGCGCCAGCAGCCGGGGACTAGCGGGAGTGGGTGAGCAGTTCTTC.

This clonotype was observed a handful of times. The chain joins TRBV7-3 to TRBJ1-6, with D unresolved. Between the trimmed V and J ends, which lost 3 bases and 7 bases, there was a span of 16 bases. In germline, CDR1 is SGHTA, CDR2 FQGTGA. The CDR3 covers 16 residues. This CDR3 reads CASSLIALLGNSPLHF. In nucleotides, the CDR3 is TGTGCCAGCAGCTTGATTGCCCTCCTCGGGAATTCACCCCTCCACTTT.

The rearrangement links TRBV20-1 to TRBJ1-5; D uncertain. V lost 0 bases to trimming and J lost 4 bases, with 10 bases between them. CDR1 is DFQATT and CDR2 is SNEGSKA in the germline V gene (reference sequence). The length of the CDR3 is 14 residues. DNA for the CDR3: TGCAGTGCTAGAGATCGAATTGGAAATCAGCCCCAGCATTTT. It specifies CSARDRIGNQPQHF.

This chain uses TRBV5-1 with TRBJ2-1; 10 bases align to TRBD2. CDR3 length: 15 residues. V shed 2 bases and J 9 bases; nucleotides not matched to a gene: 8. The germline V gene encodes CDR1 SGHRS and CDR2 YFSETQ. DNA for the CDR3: TGCGCCAGCAGCTTAACTAGCGGGACGTTCACTGAGCAGTTCTTC. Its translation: CASSLTSGTFTEQFF.

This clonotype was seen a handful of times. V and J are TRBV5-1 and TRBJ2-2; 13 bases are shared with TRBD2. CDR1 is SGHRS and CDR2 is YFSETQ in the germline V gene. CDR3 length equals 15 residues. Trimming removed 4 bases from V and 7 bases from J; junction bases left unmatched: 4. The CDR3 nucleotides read TGCGCCAGCAGCCGGACTAGCGGGAGTGGCGGGGAGCTGTTTTTT. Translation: CASSRTSGSGGELFF.

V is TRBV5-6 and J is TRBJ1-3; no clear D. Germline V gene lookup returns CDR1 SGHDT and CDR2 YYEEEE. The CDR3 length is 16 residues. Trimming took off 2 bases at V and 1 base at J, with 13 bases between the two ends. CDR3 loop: CASSFPGLVSGNTIYF. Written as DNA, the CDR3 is TGTGCCAGCAGCTTTCCAGGTCTTGTTTCTGGAAACACCATATATTTT. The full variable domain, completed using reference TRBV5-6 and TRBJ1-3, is DAGVTQSPTHLIKTRGQQVTLRCSPKSGHDTVSWYQQALGQGPQFIFQYYEEEERQRGNFPDRFSGHQFPNYSSELNVNALLLGDSALYLCASSFPGLVSGNTIYFGEGSWLTVV.

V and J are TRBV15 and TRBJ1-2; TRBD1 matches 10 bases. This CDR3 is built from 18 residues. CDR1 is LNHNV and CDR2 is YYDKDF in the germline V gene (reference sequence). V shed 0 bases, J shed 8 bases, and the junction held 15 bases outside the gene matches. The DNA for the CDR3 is TGTGCCACCAGCAGAGATTCCCCCGGGACAGGGGCTCGAAAGGGCTACACCTTC. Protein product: CATSRDSPGTGARKGYTF.

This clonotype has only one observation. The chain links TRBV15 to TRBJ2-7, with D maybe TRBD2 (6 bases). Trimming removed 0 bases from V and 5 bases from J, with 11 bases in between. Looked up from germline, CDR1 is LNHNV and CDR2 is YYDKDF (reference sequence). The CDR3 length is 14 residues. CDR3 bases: TGTGCCACCAGCAGAGATCCGGGGGACCACGAGCAGTACTTC. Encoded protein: CATSRDPGDHEQYF.

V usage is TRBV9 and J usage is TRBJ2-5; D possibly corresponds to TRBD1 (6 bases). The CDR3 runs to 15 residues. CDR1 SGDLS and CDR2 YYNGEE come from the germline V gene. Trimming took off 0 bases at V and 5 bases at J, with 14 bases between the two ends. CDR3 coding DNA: TGTGCCAGCAGCGTAGAGTCGACAGGTTCCGAGACCCAGTACTTC. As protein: CASSVESTGSETQYF.

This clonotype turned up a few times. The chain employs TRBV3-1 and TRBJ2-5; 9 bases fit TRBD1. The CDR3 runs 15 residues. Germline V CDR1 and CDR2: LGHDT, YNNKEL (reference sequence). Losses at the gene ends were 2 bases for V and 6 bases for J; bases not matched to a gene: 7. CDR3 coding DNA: TGTGCCAGCAGCCAAAAATACAGGGGGCAGAAGACCCAGTACTTC. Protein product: CASSQKYRGQKTQYF.

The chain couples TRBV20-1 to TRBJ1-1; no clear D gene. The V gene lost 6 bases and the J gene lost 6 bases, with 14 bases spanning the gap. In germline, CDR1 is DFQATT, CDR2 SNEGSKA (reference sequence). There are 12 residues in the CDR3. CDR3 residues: CSAITDKPEAFF. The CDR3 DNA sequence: TGCAGTGCAATCACCGACAAACCTGAAGCTTTCTTT.

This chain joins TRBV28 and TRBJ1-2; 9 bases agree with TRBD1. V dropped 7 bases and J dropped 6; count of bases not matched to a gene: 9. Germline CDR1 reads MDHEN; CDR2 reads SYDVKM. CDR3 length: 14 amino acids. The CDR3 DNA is TGTGCCAGCAACTCACAGGGGGCTGGGGATGGCTACACCTTC. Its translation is CASNSQGAGDGYTF.

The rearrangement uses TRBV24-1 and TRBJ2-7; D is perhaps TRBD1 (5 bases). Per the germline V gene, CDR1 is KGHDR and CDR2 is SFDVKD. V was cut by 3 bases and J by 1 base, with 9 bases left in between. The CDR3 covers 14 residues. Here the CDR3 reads CATSDAGHSYEQYF. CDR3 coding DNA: TGTGCCACCAGTGATGCAGGACATTCCTACGAGCAGTACTTC.

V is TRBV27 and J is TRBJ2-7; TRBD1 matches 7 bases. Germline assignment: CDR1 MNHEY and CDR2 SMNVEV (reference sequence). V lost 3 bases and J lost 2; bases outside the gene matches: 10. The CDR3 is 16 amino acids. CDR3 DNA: TGTGCCAGCAGTTTTGACAGGGTCCGGGTACCCTACGAGCAGTACTTC. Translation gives CASSFDRVRVPYEQYF.

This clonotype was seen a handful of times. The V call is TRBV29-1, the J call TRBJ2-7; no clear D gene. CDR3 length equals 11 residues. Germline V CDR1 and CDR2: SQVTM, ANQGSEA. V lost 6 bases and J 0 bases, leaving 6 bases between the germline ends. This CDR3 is CSVADSYEQYF. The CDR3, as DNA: TGCAGCGTCGCGGACTCCTACGAGCAGTACTTC.

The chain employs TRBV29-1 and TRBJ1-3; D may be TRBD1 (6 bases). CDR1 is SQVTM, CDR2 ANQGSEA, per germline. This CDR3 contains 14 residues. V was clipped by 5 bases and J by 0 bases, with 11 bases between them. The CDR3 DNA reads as TGCAGCGTTCGCGACAGGATCTCTGGAAACACCATATATTTT. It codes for CSVRDRISGNTIYF. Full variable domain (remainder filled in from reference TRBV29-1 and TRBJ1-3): SAVISQKPSRDICQRGTSLTIQCQVDSQVTMMFWYRQQPGQSLTLIATANQGSEATYESGFVIDKFPISRPNLTFSTLTVSNMSPEDSSIYLCSVRDRISGNTIYFGEGSWLTVV.

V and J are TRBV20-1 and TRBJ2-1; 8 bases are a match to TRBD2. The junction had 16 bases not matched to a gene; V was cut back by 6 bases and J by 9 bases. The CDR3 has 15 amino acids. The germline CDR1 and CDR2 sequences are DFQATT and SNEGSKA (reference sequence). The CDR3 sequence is CSAYPSGFSPTEQFF. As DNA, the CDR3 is TGCAGTGCATACCCTAGCGGGTTTAGTCCTACTGAGCAGTTCTTC.

The CDR3, as DNA: TGTGCCAGCAGCTTAGAGAGGTTTCAGCCCCAGCATTTT. Encoded protein: CASSLERFQPQHF. The chain has TRBV7-3 and TRBJ1-5, with D unresolved. V was shortened by 2 bases and J by 6 bases, with 8 bases between the two germline ends. CDR1 and CDR2 (germline): SGHTA, FQGTGA. The CDR3 has 13 amino acids.

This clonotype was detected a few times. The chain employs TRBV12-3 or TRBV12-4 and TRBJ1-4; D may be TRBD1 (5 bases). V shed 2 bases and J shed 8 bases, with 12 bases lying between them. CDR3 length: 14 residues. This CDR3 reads CASSLWDPGEKLFF. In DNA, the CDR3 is TGTGCCAGCAGTTTATGGGACCCAGGGGAAAAACTGTTTTTT.

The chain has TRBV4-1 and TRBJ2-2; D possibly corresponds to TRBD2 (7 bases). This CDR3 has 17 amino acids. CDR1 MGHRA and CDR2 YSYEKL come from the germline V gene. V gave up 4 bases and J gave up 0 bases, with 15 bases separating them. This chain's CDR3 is CASSPKGGGTNTGELFF. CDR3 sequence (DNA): TGCGCCAGCAGCCCCAAAGGGGGAGGGACGAACACCGGGGAGCTGTTTTTT.